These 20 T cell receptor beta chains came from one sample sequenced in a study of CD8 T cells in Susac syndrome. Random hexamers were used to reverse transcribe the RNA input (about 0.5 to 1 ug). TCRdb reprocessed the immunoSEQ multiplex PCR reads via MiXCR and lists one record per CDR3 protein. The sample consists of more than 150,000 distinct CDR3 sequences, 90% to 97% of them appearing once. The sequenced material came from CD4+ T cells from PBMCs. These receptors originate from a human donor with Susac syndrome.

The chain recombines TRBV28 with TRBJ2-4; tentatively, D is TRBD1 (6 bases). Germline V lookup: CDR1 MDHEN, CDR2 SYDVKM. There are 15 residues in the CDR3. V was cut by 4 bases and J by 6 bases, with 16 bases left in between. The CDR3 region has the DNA TGTGCCAGCAGTTCCAGGGGTTCAGATAGAAACATTCAGTACTTC. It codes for CASSSRGSDRNIQYF.

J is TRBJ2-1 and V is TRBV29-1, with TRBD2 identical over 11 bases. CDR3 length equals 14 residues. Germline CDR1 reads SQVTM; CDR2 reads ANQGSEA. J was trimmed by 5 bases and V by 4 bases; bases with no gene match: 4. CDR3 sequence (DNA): TGCAGCGTTGGATGGACTAGCGGGCACAATGAGCAGTTCTTC. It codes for CSVGWTSGHNEQFF.

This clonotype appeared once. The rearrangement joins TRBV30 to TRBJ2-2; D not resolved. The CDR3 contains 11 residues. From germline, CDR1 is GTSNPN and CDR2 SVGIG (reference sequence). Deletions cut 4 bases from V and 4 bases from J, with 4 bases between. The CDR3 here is CAWIGTGELFF. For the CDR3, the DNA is TGTGCCTGGATCGGCACCGGGGAGCTGTTTTTT.

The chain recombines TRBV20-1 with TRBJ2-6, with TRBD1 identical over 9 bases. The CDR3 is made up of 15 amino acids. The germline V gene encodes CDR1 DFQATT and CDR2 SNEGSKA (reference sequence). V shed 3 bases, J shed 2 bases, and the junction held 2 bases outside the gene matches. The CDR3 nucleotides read TGCAGTGCTAGGGGGGACAGGGCTGGGGCCAACGTCCTGACTTTC. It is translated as CSARGDRAGANVLTF.

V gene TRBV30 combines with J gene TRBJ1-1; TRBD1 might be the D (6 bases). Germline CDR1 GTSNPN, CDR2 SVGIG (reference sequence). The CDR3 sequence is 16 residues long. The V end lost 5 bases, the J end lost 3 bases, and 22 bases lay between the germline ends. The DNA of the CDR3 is TGTGCCTGGCGCCTCGGGGGGCCGGATAAGCACACTGAAGCTTTCTTT. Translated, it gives CAWRLGGPDKHTEAFF.

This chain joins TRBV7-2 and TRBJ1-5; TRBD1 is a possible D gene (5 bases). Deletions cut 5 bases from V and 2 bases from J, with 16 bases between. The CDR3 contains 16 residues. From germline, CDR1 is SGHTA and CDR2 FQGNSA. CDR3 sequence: CASSLLQGGGNQPQHF. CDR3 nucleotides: TGTGCCAGCAGCCTACTCCAGGGAGGCGGCAATCAGCCCCAGCATTTT.

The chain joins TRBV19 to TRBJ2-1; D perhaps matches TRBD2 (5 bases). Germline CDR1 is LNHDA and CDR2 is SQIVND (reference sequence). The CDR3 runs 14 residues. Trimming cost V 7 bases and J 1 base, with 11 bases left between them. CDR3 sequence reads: CASKEGGSYNEQFF. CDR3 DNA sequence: TGTGCCAGTAAAGAGGGTGGGTCCTACAATGAGCAGTTCTTC.

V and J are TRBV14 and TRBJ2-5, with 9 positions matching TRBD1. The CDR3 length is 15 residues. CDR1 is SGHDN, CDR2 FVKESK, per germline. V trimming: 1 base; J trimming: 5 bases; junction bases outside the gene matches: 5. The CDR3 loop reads CASSQGEDRGETQYF. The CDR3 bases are TGTGCCAGCAGCCAAGGGGAGGACAGGGGTGAGACCCAGTACTTC.

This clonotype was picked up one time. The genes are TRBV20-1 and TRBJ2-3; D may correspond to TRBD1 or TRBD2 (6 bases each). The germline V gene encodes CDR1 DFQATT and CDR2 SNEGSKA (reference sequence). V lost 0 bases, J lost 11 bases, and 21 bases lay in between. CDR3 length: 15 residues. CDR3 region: CSARDRTGAGGEQYF. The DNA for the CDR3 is TGCAGTGCTAGAGATCGAACGGGGGCCGGTGGGGAGCAGTATTTT.

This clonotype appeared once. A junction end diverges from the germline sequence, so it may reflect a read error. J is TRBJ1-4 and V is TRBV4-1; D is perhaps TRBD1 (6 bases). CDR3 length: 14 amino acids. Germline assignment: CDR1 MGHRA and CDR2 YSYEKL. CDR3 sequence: CASTQTGLGEKLFF. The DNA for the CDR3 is TGCGCCAGCACCCAAACAGGGTTGGGGGAAAAACTGTTTTTT.

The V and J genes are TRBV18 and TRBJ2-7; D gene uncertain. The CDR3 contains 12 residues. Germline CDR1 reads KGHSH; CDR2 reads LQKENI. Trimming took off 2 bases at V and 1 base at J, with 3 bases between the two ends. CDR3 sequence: CASSPGSYEQYV. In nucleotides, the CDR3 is TGTGCCAGCTCACCAGGTTCCTACGAGCAGTACGTC.

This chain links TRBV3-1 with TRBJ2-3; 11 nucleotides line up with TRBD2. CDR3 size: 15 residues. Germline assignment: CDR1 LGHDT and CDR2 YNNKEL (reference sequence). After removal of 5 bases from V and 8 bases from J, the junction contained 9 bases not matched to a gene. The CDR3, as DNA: TGTGCCAGCAGCGATAGCGGGAGGGCCGCCCCTACGCAGTATTTT. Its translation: CASSDSGRAAPTQYF.

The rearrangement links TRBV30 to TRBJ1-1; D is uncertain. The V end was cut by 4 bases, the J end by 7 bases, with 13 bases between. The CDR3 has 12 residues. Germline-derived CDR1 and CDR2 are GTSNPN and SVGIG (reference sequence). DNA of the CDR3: TGTGCCTGGATGAGGCAGCCAATTGAAGCTTTCTTT. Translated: CAWMRQPIEAFF.

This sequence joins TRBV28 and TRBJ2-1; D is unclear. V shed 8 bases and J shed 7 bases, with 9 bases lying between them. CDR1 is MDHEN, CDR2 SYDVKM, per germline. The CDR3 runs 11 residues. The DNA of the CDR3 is TGTGCCAGCTTAGCACTAAATGAGCAGTTCTTC. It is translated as CASLALNEQFF. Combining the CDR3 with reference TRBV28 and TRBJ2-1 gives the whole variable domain DVKVTQSSRYLVKRTGEKVFLECVQDMDHENMFWYRQDPGLGLRLIYFSYDVKMKEKGDIPEGYSVSREKKERFSLILESASTNQTSMYLCASLALNEQFFGPGTRLTVL.

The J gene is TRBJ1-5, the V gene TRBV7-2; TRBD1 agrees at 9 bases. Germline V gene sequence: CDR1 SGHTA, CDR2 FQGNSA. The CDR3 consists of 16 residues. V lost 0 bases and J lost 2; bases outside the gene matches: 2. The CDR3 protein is CASSLARTGGNQPQHF. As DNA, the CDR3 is TGTGCCAGCAGCTTAGCGAGGACAGGGGGCAATCAGCCCCAGCATTTT.

The CDR3 DNA reads TGTGCCAGCAGTTACTTGCCGGGACAGGGGAACACTGAAGCTTTCTTT. Amino acids: CASSYLPGQGNTEAFF. The genes are TRBV6-5 and TRBJ1-1, with TRBD1 matching over 9 bases. Germline-derived CDR1 and CDR2 are MNHEY and SVGAGI. V lost 1 base and J lost 1; bases outside the gene matches: 4. The CDR3 has 16 amino acids.

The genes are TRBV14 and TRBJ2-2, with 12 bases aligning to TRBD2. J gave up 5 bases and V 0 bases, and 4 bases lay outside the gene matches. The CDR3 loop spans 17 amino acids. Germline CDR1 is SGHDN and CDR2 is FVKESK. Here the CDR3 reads CASSQDLAGGPTGELFF. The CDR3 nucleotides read TGTGCCAGCAGCCAAGATCTAGCGGGAGGGCCAACCGGGGAGCTGTTTTTT. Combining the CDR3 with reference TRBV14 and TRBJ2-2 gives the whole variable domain EAGVTQFPSHSVIEKGQTVTLRCDPISGHDNLYWYRRVMGKEIKFLLHFVKESKQDESGMPNNRFLAERTGGTYSTLKVQPAELEDSGVYFCASSQDLAGGPTGELFFGEGSRLTVL.

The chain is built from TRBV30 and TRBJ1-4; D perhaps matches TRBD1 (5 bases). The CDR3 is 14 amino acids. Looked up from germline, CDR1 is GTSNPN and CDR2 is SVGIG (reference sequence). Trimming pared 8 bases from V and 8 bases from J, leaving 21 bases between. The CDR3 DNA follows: TGTGCCGGAGGGGCCGGTCCGGGGGAGGAAAAACTGTTTTTT. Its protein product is CAGGAGPGEEKLFF.

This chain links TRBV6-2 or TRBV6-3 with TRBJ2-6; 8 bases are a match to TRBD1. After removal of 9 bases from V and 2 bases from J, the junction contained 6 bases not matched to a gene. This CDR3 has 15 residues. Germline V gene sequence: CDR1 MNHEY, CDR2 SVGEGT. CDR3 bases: TGTGCCAGTAACTGGGGACAGGCTGGGGCCAACGTCCTGACTTTC. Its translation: CASNWGQAGANVLTF.

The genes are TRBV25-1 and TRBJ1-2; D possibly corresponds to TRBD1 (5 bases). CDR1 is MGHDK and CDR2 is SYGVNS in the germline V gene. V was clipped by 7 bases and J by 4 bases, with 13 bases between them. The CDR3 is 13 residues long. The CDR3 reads CASTPGFGYGYTF. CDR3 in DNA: TGTGCCAGCACTCCAGGGTTCGGCTATGGCTACACCTTC.